A selection of T cell receptor beta chains follows, all from one sample in a study of control samples from healthy donors and cancer patients. Profiling relied on immunoSEQ multiplex PCR, and the TCRdb table lists in-frame clones only, not all of them. This table has 130,000 or so clones, roughly 89% appearing once. Source material: blood. Receptors originate from a man aged 18-30 years in good health. The CDR3 runs from the conserved cysteine through the conserved F or W. A D gene is named only where the DNA matches it firmly. Clone size is given for some rows only: seen once, a few or many times, or a class if the clone is expanded.

>.|TRBJ2-5|TRBD2|TRBV5-1
TGCGCCAGCGCCCCGGGGGGGGCGGAGACCCAGTACTTC
CASAPGGAETQYF
>.|TRBJ1-3|TRBD1|TRBV7-2
TGTGCCAGCAGTTCGGTGACAGGGGCTGGAAACACCATATATTTT
CASSSVTGAGNTIYF
>.|TRBJ1-4|TRBD1|TRBV19
TGTGCCAGTAGGGCCCGACAGGGGACTAATGAAAAACTGTTTTTT
CASRARQGTNEKLFF
>.|TRBJ1-4|TRBD1|TRBV24-1
TGTGCCACCAGTGAATCAGGGGGCAATGAAAAACTGTTTTTT
CATSESGGNEKLFF
>.|TRBJ2-5|TRBD2|TRBV11-2
TGTGCCAGCAGCTTACTCCAGCGGGGGGGCCCAGAGACCCAGTACTTC
CASSLLQRGGPETQYF
>.|TRBJ2-3|TRBD2|TRBV11-2
TGTGCCAGCAGCTTAGAGGGACTAGCGGGGAATACACCCACAGATACGCAGTATTTT
CASSLEGLAGNTPTDTQYF
>medium-sized|TRBJ1-2|.|TRBV5-1
TGCGCCAGCAGCTTGTCCCCGTTGGTGTTAGCTAACTATGGCTACACCTTC
CASSLSPLVLANYGYTF
>.|TRBJ1-2|.|TRBV3-1/TRBV3-2
TGTGCCAGCAGCCAAGCTAGGGGGGCGTGGGCCTATGGCTACACCTTC
CASSQARGAWAYGYTF
>.|TRBJ2-3|TRBD1|TRBV7-2
TGTGCCAGCAGCTTTATCTCTACAGGGGACACAGATACGCAGTATTTT
CASSFISTGDTDTQYF
>.|TRBJ2-1|.|TRBV9
TGTGCCAGCAGCGTAGCAGATAACTCCTACAATGAGCAGTTCTTC
CASSVADNSYNEQFF
>few|TRBJ2-1|TRBD1|TRBV29-1
TGCAGCGTTGCGCAGGGGCTCGACAGGGGCTTAAACAATGAGCAGTTCTTC
CSVAQGLDRGLNNEQFF
>.|TRBJ1-6|.|TRBV24-1
TGTGCCACCAGTGATTTAATGACACCCCTCCACTTT
CATSDLMTPLHF
>.|TRBJ1-5|.|TRBV28
TGTGCCAGCAGTACCCCCTTGGGTCAGCCCCAGCATTTT
CASSTPLGQPQHF
>.|TRBJ2-6|.|TRBV30
TGTGCCTGGAGTTCTCAGGTTCACCGGGCCAACGTCCTGACTTTC
CAWSSQVHRANVLTF
>once|TRBJ2-5|.|TRBV7-3
TGTGCCAGCAGTAGGAACCAGGGACACCAAGAGACCCAGTACTTC
CASSRNQGHQETQYF
>.|TRBJ2-5|TRBD1|TRBV14
TGTGCCAGCAGCCAGACAGGGGAGGTCGCAGAGACCCAGTACTTC
CASSQTGEVAETQYF
>.|TRBJ1-2|TRBD1|TRBV11-2
TGTGCCAGCAGCCCGTTGACAGGGATGGTGGACTATGGCTACACCTTC
CASSPLTGMVDYGYTF
>.|TRBJ2-5|.|TRBV21-1
TGTGCCAGCAGCCCCCGGACAGGGCTAGGGTTTCAAGAGACCCAGTACTTC
CASSPRTGLGFQETQYF
>.|TRBJ1-2|.|TRBV10-3
TGTGCCATCAGTGAGCCAACAATTATGGGCTACACCTTC
CAISEPTIMGYTF
>.|TRBJ2-7|.|TRBV9
TGTGCCAGCACCGGGACGGGACCCTACGAGCAGTACTTC
CASTGTGPYEQYF
>.|TRBJ1-1|.|TRBV6-6
TGTGCCAGCAGAAACACACAGGTTAACACTGAAGCTTTCTTT
CASRNTQVNTEAFF
>.|TRBJ2-2|.|TRBV6-6
TGTGCCAGCATCGACGGGGGCCGGACCGGGGAGCTGTTTTTT
CASIDGGRTGELFF
>.|TRBJ2-2|TRBD2|TRBV4-3
TGCGCCAGCAGCCAAGATCGGTATCTAACCGGGACTAGCGATCACACCGGGGAGCTGTTTTTT
CASSQDRYLTGTSDHTGELFF
>.|TRBJ2-7|TRBD1|TRBV3-1/TRBV3-2
TGTGCCAGCAGCCAGGATCTGACAGGGGTTACCTACGAGCAGTACTTC
CASSQDLTGVTYEQYF
>once|TRBJ2-7|.|TRBV29-1
TGCAGCGTTGTTCTACTGACAACCTACGAGCAGTACTTC
CSVVLLTTYEQYF
>once|TRBJ1-1|.|TRBV3-1/TRBV3-2
TGTGCCAGCAGTCAACTCAGGGACACTGAAGCTTTCTTT
CASSQLRDTEAFF
>once|TRBJ1-1|.|TRBV20-1
TGCAGTGCTAGTCCTACTGGGGGAGGCACTGAAGCTTTCTTT
CSASPTGGGTEAFF
>.|TRBJ1-1|.|TRBV20-1
TGCAGTGCCGACCTCCTGGGAGAAGCTTTCTTT
CSADLLGEAFF
>few|TRBJ2-1|TRBD2|TRBV3-1/TRBV3-2
TGTGCCAGCAGCCAAGAACCCCGGGCGGGGGGGCAGTACAATGAGCAGTTCTTC
CASSQEPRAGGQYNEQFF
>.|TRBJ1-2|.|TRBV3-1/TRBV3-2
TGTGCCAGCAGGCTCCAGCACACCGAACCCTATGGCTACACCTTC
CASRLQHTEPYGYTF
>once|TRBJ2-1|.|TRBV6-5
TGTGCCAGCAGTTACCCGCCGTTCAATGAGCAGTTCTTC
CASSYPPFNEQFF
>once|TRBJ2-1|TRBD2|TRBV7-6
TGTGCCAGCAGCCTCTTAGCTAGCGGGGGGGCCGGTGAGCAGTTCTTC
CASSLLASGGAGEQFF
>.|TRBJ1-5|.|TRBV2
TGTGCCAGCAGTCTGGACAGAGACCTTAGCAATCAGCCCCAGCATTTT
CASSLDRDLSNQPQHF
>.|TRBJ1-5|.|TRBV19
TGTGCCAGTTCCTTTCAGAATCAGCCCCAGCATTTT
CASSFQNQPQHF
>once|TRBJ1-1|TRBD1|TRBV7-2
TGTGCCAGCAGCCCGACAGGGGCGGGCGCTGAAGCTTTCTTT
CASSPTGAGAEAFF
>.|TRBJ2-3|.|TRBV24-1
TGTGCCACCAGTGTTGAGGGAGCGGATACGCAGTATTTT
CATSVEGADTQYF
>once|TRBJ2-5|.|TRBV29-1
TGCAGCGTTGAAAGACAAGGACGGTTTATTTCCCAAGAGACCCAGTACTTC
CSVERQGRFISQETQYF
>.|TRBJ2-2|TRBD1|TRBV24-1
TGTGCCACCAGTGAGTCAACCGGGACAGGGAACACCGGGGAGCTGTTTTTT
CATSESTGTGNTGELFF
>.|TRBJ1-2|.|TRBV27
TGTGCCAGCAGTTCGCGCGATCCGGGCTCGGCCGGGGGCCCTTATGGCTACACCTTC
CASSSRDPGSAGGPYGYTF
>.|TRBJ2-5|TRBD2|TRBV6-2/TRBV6-3
TGTGCCAGCAGTCACGGGGGGGCCTCAGAGCAGACCCAGTACTTC
CASSHGGASEQTQYF
>.|TRBJ2-3|TRBD2|TRBV6-5
TGTGCCAGCAGTTACGGCGGGGGGCTTAGCACAGATACGCAGTATTTT
CASSYGGGLSTDTQYF
>.|TRBJ2-2|TRBD1|TRBV19
TGTGCCAGTAGTCCTCGGACAGGGGCCATTTATACGAACACCGGGGAGCTGTTTTTT
CASSPRTGAIYTNTGELFF
>.|TRBJ2-2|.|TRBV19
TGTGCCAGCAGAAACGGGGGCACCGGGGAGCTGTTTTTT
CASRNGGTGELFF
>.|TRBJ2-7|TRBD2|TRBV10-3
TGTGCCATCAGTGAGGAGCGGGGGGTCCCCTACGAGCAGTACTTC
CAISEERGVPYEQYF
>.|TRBJ2-7|TRBD1|TRBV4-1
TGCGCCAGCAGCCAAGGACAGGGGGCCTTTTCTGGATACGAGCAGTACTTC
CASSQGQGAFSGYEQYF